The clone carrying this T cell receptor beta chain has just one count. Here immunoSEQ multiplex PCR was the method, and the copy in TCRdb shows in-frame clones only, minus some. The sample lists about 590,000 clones, 95% to 96% occurring once. These data originate in a study of shared clonotypes between healthy human individuals. Terminally differentiated effector memory CD45RA+ cells were excluded by CCR7 positive selection of CD45RO-negative cells. This CDR3 contains 15 residues. In germline, CDR1 is MDHEN, CDR2 SYDVKM. The ends were cut back, 3 bases at V and 3 bases at J, with 14 bases in the middle.

The J gene is TRBJ2-5, the V gene TRBV28, with D possibly TRBD1 on 6 matching bases. Material for sequencing was naive CD8+ T cells sorted from blood. This TCR derives from a woman aged 25 to 39 in good health. In DNA form, the CDR3 reads TGTGCCAGCAGTTTTGGATGGACAGCCAAAGAGACCCAGTACTTC. Its protein is CASSFGWTAKETQYF.